This TCR beta chain was sequenced for a study of T cells expressing NK-cell markers. cDNA encoding TCR beta was synthesized via 5'RACE template switching incorporating UMIs. TCRdb re-called the 5' RACE reads and gives one entry per CDR3 protein, without DNA. The data include about 260,000 distinct CDR3 sequences; the top ten clones carry about 0.4%. Germline CDR1 and CDR2: SGHTA and FQGNSA. The CDR3 extends over 16 amino acids. Study-wide points: It was still unclear whether expanded NKG2C+ T cell clones were HCMV specific. One observes that, in a few donors, these clonotypes were also the leading ones within the CD3+CD56-NKG2C+ fraction.

As to this clonotype: Antigen unknown.

The receptor's source is a man between 18 and 35 years old in good health. Sequencing input: blood T cells: a sorted CD56 or NKG2C T cell subset, CD4+ or CD8+ T cells, or bulk PBMC T cells (not recorded which). The rearrangement joins TRBV7-2 to TRBJ2-1; TCRdb proposes TRBD1, but this gene call is untestable without DNA. CDR3 loop: CASSLEWDTSYNEQFF.